This TCR beta chain was captured by sequencing in a study of patients and donors after allogeneic stem cell transplantation (TCRdb year 2020). The sample holds a few counts of this clonotype. This receptor's antigen is unknown. No much larger clonotype is one base removed from it; base qualities were not supplied. There are 13 amino acids in the CDR3, from cysteine to phenylalanine inclusive. Only CDR3 DNA remains: 39 bases, in frame from the first base. Cut back by 6 bases and 8 bases, the V and J ends lie 13 bases apart. Libraries were constructed by RT-PCR. The sequencing machine was a NextSeq 550. TCRdb trimmed the raw reads at Q25, called clones with MiXCR and kept productive beta chains. Rows are combined by CDR3 protein, so each entry shows the most common genes and DNA. For this sample there are 920,000 or so distinct CDR3 sequences; more than 15% appear just once. The ten biggest clones cover 5.5% to 6.5% of the sample.

The chain is made from TRBV12-3 or TRBV12-4 and TRBJ2-2; the D region possibly corresponds to TRBD1 (5 bases align). The sequenced material came from blood, either unsorted or a sorted T cell fraction (not recorded which). This receptor was taken from a human donor who was either an allogeneic HSCT recipient or a stem cell or donor lymphocyte infusion donor (not recorded which). It is not recorded whose cells these are; they may come from a transplant donor. The DNA sequence reads TGTGCCAGCAGAATAGGGGATGGGGGGGAGCTGTTTTTT. This encodes CASRIGDGGELFF.